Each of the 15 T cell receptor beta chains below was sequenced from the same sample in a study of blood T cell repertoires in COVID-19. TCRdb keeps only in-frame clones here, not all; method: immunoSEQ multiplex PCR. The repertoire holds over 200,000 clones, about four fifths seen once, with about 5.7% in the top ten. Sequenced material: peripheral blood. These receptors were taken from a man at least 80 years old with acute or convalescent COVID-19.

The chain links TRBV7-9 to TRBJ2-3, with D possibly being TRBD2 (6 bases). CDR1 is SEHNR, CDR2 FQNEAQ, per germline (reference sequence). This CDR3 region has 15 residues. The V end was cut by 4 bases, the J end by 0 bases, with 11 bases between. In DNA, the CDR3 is TGTGCCAGCAGCTCGGGGGACGGAAGCACAGATACGCAGTATTTT. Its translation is CASSSGDGSTDTQYF. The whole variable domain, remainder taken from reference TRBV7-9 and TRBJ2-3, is DTGVSQNPRHKITKRGQNVTFRCDPISEHNRLYWYRQTLGQGPEFLTYFQNEAQLEKSRLLSDRFSAERPKGSFSTLEIQRTEQGDSAMYLCASSSGDGSTDTQYFGPGTRLTVL.

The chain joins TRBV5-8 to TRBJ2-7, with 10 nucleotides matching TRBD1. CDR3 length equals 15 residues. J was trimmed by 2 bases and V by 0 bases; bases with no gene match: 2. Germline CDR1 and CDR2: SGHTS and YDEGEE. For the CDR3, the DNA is TGTGCCAGCAGCTTGGGACAGGGGGCGACCTACGAGCAGTACTTC. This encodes CASSLGQGATYEQYF.

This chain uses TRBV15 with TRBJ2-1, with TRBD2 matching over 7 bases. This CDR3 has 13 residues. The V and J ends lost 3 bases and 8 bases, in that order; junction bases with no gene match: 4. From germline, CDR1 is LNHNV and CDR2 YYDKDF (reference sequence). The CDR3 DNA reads TGTGCCACCAGCAGGGGAGGGATCGATGAGCAGTTCTTC. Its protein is CATSRGGIDEQFF.

The CDR3 is CASSLDLGLGESEYF. CDR3 nucleotides: TGCGCCAGCAGCTTGGACCTGGGACTAGGGGAATCCGAGTATTTT. This chain joins TRBV5-1 and TRBJ2-3; 8 bases map to TRBD2. The CDR3 consists of 15 residues. Trimming cost V 0 bases and J 13 bases; bases outside gene matches: 13. The germline V gene encodes CDR1 SGHRS and CDR2 YFSETQ.

CDR3 loop: CASSPRGEDQPQHF. CDR3 sequence (DNA): TGTGCCAGCTCACCCCGAGGAGAGGATCAGCCCCAGCATTTT. The rearrangement uses TRBV18 and TRBJ1-5; D call uncertain. The CDR3 is 14 amino acids. V was cut by 3 bases and J by 5 bases, with 11 bases left in between. Germline assignment: CDR1 KGHSH and CDR2 LQKENI. Full variable domain (missing parts from reference TRBV18 and TRBJ1-5): NAGVMQNPRHLVRRRGQEARLRCSPMKGHSHVYWYRQLPEEGLKFMVYLQKENIIDESGMPKERFSAEFPKEGPSILRIQQVVRGDSAAYFCASSPRGEDQPQHFGDGTRLSIL.

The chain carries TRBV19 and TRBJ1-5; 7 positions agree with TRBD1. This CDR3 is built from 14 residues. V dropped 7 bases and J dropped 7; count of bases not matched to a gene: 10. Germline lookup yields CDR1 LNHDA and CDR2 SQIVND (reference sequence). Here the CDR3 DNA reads TGTGCCAGTAATTTACAGGGGTTGTACCAGCCCCAGCATTTT. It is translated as CASNLQGLYQPQHF.

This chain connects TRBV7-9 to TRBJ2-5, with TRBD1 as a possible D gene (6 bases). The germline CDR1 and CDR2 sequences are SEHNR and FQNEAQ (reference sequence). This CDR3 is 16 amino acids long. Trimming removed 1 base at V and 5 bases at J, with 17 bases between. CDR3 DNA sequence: TGTGCCAGCAGCTTAGTGGGCAGGGGAAGGCGCGAGACCCAGTACTTC. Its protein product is CASSLVGRGRRETQYF.

CDR3 in DNA: TGTGCCAGCAGTTTAACTAGCGGGAGTACGTACGAGCAGTACTTC. It translates to CASSLTSGSTYEQYF. This chain uses TRBV28 with TRBJ2-7; 11 nucleotides match TRBD2. The CDR3 sequence is 15 residues long. Germline V CDR1 and CDR2: MDHEN, SYDVKM. V was clipped by 2 bases and J by 4 bases; unmatched bases: 4.

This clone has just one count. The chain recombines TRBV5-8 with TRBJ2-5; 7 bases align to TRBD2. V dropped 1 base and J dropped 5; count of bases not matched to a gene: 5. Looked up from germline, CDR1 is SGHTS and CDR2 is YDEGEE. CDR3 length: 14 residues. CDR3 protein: CASSLRGVGETQYF. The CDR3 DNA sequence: TGTGCCAGCAGCTTGCGGGGGGTAGGGGAGACCCAGTACTTC.

DNA for the CDR3: TGTGCCAGCAGCCAAGCCCTCGGGGGGCAAGGCTACACCTTC. It yields the protein CASSQALGGQGYTF. The rearrangement links TRBV4-2 to TRBJ1-2; possible D gene TRBD1, 6 bases. The length of the CDR3 is 14 residues. In germline, CDR1 is LGHNA, CDR2 YNFKEQ. V was trimmed by 1 base and J by 8 bases, leaving 14 bases between them.

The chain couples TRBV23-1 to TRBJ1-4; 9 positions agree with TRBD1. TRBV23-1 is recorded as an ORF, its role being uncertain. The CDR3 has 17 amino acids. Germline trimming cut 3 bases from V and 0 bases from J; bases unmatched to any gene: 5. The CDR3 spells CASSQGDREATNEKLFF. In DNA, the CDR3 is TGCGCCAGCAGTCAGGGGGACAGGGAAGCAACTAATGAAAAACTGTTTTTT.

CDR3 region: CASTGQGVSNSPLHF. DNA for the CDR3: TGTGCCAGCACAGGACAGGGGGTTTCCAATTCACCCCTCCACTTT. The chain joins TRBV6-5 to TRBJ1-6; 10 positions agree with TRBD1. Germline-derived CDR1 and CDR2 are MNHEY and SVGAGI. V lost 7 bases, J lost 7 bases, and 7 bases stayed unmatched. The CDR3 runs 15 residues.

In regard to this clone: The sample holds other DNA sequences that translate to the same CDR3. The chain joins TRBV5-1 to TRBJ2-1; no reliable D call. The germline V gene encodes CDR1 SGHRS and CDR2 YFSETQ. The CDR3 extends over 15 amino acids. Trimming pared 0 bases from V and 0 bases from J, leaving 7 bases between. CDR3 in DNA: TGCGCCAGCAGCTTGGCGGCTAGCTCCTACAATGAGCAGTTCTTC. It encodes CASSLAASSYNEQFF.

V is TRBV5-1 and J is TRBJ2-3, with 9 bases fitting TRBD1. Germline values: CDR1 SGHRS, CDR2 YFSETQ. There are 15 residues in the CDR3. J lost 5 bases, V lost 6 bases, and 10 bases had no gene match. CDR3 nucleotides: TGCGCCAGCACCCCCGGGACAGGGTGGGTAGATACGCAGTATTTT. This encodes CASTPGTGWVDTQYF.

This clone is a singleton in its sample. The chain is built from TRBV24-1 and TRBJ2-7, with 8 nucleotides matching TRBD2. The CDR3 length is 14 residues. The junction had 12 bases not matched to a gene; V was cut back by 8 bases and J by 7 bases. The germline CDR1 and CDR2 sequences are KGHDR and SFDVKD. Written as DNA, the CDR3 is TGTGCCACCAAATCCCCCCAGCCGGGGGGGGAGCAGTACTTC. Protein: CATKSPQPGGEQYF.